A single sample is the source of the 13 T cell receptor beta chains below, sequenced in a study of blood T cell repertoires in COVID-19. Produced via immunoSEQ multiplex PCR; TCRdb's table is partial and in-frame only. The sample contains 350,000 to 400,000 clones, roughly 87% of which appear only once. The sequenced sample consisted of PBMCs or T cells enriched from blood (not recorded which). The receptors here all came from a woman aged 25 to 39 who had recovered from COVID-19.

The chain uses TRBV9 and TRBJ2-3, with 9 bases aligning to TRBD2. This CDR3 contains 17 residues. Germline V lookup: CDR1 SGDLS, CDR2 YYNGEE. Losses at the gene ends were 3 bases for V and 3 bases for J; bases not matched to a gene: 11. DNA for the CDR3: TGTGCCAGCAGCGCTTTTCTAGCGGGATATGCTACAGATACGCAGTATTTT. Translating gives CASSAFLAGYATDTQYF.

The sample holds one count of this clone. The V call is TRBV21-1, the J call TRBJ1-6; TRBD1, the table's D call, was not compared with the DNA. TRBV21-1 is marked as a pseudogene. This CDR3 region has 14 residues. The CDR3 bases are TGTGCCACCGGAAACGGGACAGGGGGATCACCCCTCCACTTT. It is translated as CATGNGTGGSPLHF.

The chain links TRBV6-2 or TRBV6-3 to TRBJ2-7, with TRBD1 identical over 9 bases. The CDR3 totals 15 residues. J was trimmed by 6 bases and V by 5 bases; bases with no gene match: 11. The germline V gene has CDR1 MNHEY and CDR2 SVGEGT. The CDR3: CASSLFRDRVIEQYF. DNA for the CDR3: TGTGCCAGCAGTCTCTTCCGGGACAGGGTAATCGAGCAGTACTTC.

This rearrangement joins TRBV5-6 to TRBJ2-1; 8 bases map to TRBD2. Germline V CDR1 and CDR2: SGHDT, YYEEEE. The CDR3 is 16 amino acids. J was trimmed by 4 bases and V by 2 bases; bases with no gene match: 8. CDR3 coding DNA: TGTGCCAGCAGCTTTGGGTGGGCGGGAGGATACAATGAGCAGTTCTTC. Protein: CASSFGWAGGYNEQFF.

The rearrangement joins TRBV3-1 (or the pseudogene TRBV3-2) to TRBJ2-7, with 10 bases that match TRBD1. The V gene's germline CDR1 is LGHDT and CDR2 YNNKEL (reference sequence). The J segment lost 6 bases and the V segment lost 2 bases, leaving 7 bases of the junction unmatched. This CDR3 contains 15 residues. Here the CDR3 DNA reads TGTGCCAGCAGCCAACCGGGACAGGGGTCTTCCGAGCAGTACTTC. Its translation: CASSQPGQGSSEQYF.

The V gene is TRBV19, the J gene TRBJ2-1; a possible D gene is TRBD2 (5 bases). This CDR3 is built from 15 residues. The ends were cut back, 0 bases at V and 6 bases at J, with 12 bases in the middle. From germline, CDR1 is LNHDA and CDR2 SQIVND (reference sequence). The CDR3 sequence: CASSIERLAINEQFF. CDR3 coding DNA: TGTGCCAGTAGTATAGAAAGGCTAGCTATCAATGAGCAGTTCTTC.

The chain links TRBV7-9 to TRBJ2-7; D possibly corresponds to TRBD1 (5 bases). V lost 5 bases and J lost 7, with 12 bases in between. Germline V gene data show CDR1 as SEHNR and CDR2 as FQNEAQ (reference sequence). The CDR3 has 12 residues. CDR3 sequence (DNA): TGTGCCAGCAGCCCGGACACCCTAGAGCAGTACTTC. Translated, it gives CASSPDTLEQYF. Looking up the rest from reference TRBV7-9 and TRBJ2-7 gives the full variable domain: DTGVSQNPRHKITKRGQNVTFRCDPISEHNRLYWYRQTLGQGPEFLTYFQNEAQLEKSRLLSDRFSAERPKGSFSTLEIQRTEQGDSAMYLCASSPDTLEQYFGPGTRLTVT.

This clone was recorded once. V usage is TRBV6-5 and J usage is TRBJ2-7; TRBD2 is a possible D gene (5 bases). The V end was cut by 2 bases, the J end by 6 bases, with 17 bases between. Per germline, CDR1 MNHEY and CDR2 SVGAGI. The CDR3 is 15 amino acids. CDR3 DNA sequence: TGTGCCAGCAGTTACATAAGAGCGGCCCGGGGCGAGCAGTACTTC. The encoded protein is CASSYIRAARGEQYF.

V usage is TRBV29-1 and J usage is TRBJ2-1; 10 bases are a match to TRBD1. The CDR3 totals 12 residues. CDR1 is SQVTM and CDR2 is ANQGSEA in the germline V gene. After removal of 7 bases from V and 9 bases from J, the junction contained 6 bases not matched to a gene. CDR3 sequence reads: CSGATGGGEQFF. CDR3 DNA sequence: TGCAGCGGCGCGACAGGGGGCGGTGAGCAGTTCTTC.

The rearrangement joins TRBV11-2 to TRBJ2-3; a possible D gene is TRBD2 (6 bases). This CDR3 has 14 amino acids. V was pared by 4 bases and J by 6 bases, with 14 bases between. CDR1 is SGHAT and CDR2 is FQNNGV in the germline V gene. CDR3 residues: CASSSPTRLDTQYF. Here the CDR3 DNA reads TGTGCCAGCAGCTCCCCGACTAGGTTGGATACGCAGTATTTT.

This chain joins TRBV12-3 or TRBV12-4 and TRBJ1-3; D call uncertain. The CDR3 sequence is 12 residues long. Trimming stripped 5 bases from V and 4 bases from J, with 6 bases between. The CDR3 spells CASSTSGNTIYF. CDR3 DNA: TGTGCCAGCAGTACTTCAGGAAACACCATATATTTT.

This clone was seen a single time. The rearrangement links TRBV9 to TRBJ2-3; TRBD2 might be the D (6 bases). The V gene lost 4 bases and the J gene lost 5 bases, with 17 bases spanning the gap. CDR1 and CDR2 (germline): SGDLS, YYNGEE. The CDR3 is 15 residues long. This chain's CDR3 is CASSPWGGIQDTQYF. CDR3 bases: TGTGCCAGCAGCCCATGGGGCGGGATCCAAGATACGCAGTATTTT.

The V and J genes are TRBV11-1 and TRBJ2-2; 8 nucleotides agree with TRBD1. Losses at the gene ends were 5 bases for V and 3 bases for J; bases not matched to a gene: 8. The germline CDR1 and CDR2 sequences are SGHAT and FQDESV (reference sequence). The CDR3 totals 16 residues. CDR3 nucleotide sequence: TGTGCCAGCAGCCTAGGACAGGGTTCCGACACCGGGGAGCTGTTTTTT. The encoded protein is CASSLGQGSDTGELFF.